This TCR beta chain was identified in a study of cytomegalovirus exposure and HLA in healthy donors. The PCR had 60 Vbeta and 13 Jbeta primers. Sequencing used immunoSEQ multiplex PCR; TCRdb keeps in-frame clones, though not all of them. The data show about 200,000 clones, with roughly three quarters seen just once and roughly 0.4% held by the top ten. CDR1 MGHDK and CDR2 SYGVNS come from the germline V gene. The CDR3 sequence is 14 residues long. Between the trimmed V and J ends, which lost 9 bases and 0 bases, there was a span of 14 bases. This sequence originates from a male donor in good health and CMV-seropositive. The rearrangement joins TRBV25-1 to TRBJ1-2, with D possibly being TRBD1 (6 bases). Sample: PBMCs. CDR3 sequence reads: CASRDNGPNYGYTF. Here the CDR3 DNA reads TGTGCCAGTCGGGACAACGGACCTAACTATGGCTACACCTTC.